This T cell receptor (beta chain) derives from a study of glioma-infiltrating T cells (dated by TCRdb to about 2016). A note on the overall study: Glioma tissue, non-neoplastic brain tissue and matched peripheral blood mononuclear cells were used as sources from which TCR alpha- and beta-chain repertoires were sequenced. Three low-grade glioma patients, fewer than 10 primary glioblastoma patients, and three non-glioma patients who contributed non-neoplastic brain tissue made up the paired cohort. Each tissue-infiltrating repertoire was compared with the same patient's peripheral blood repertoire to measure divergence between tissue and blood T-cell populations.

What the research found in general, with its limitations: VJ-independent divergence between tissue and blood was found to be below expectation in non-neoplastic patients but above expectation in all gliomas, particularly low-grade gliomas. Tissue and blood shared very few CDR3 sequences, a result attributed to high CDR3 diversity and limited sampling. Small numbers underpinned the group comparisons: roughly 8 glioblastoma patients, three low-grade glioma patients and three non-neoplastic patients.

As concerns this clonotype: Its antigen is not yet known. No base-level quality is on record; no much larger clone is a single base apart.

Trimming costs V 4 bases and J 3 bases, and their ends lie 13 bases apart. CDR1 MNHEY and CDR2 SVGEGT are derived from the germline V gene. Inclusive of the bounding cysteine and phenylalanine, the CDR3 is 14 residues long. Here the CDR3 DNA is all that survives: 42 bases in frame from base 1. TCR alpha and beta CDR3 regions were amplified with the iRepertoire nested amplicon-rescue multiplex PCR (arm-PCR) platform from RNA. The input for one-step reverse transcription and amplification was roughly 95-400 ng of tissue mRNA or PBMC total RNA. Following bead purification, Illumina adapters were added by a secondary multiplex PCR, and libraries between 200 and 400 bp were gel-purified. The libraries contained internal 6-nucleotide barcodes that were used for demultiplexing. Sequencing of libraries was performed on an Illumina MiSeq with 2x220 or 2x250 nucleotide paired-end reads. In the authors' own workflow: Paired reads were merged with FLASH 1.2.11 and aligned to the GRCh37 human genome with BWA-MEM before extracting TRA and TRB reads. For V and J assignment, an IMGT-derived reference of cassette sequences and CDR3 motifs that included pseudogenes was used. Three-frame translation of reads was performed, and productive CDR3s were defined as those with a C...FGXG motif and no stop codons. Clonotypes were defined as unique combinations of V-J cassette pair and CDR3 amino acid sequence. Reads were filtered by Hamming distance, with the threshold set by the sequence error rate of each sample in mapped regions. The public sequencing data were trimmed at Q25 with fastp and processed into clonotypes with MiXCR by TCRdb, which kept only in-frame beta chains. Rows are combined by CDR3 protein, so each entry shows the most common genes and DNA. These V and J calls rely on TCRdb rather than the paper's analysis. Here the sample has under 200,000 distinct CDR3 sequences; around 42% occur a single time. Together, the top ten hold around 4.9% of the sample.

Here the chain combines TRBV6-2 or TRBV6-3 and TRBJ2-7; the D gene is possibly TRBD1, with 6 bases matching. Sequencing input: glioma tissue, nonneoplastic brain tissue, or PBMCs (not recorded which). The source is a human donor with low-grade glioma or glioblastoma, undergoing nonglioma brain surgery, or in good health (not recorded which). The nucleotides are TGTGCCAGCAGTTTCCCGGGACAAGACTACGAGCAGTACTTC. Translated, it gives CASSFPGQDYEQYF.